Detailed here is one T cell receptor beta chain. The sample is drawn from a study of cytomegalovirus exposure and HLA in healthy donors. This CDR3 comprises 14 residues. CDR1 and CDR2 (germline): SNHLY, FYNNEI. 60 Vbeta and 13 Jbeta primers were used in PCR. Assay used: immunoSEQ multiplex PCR; TCRdb lists only in-frame clones, some missing. Counted here are about 100,000 clones, roughly 79% occurring once; the ten biggest clones make up 5.8%. The sample was PBMCs. V is TRBV2 and J is TRBJ2-5; TRBD1 matches at 7 bases. TRBJ2-7 matches the DNA end more closely, so the J call is doubtful. This receptor was taken from a man aged 55 to 70 in good health and CMV-seropositive. For the CDR3, the DNA is TGTGCCAGCAGTGAAAGGGGGCGAATCCACGAGCAGTACTTC. Amino acids: CASSERGRIHEQYF.